These 31 T cell receptor beta chains share one sample of origin, sequenced in a study of blood T cell repertoires in COVID-19. Using immunoSEQ multiplex PCR, the repertoire was profiled, and TCRdb retains in-frame clones only, with some absent. Found here are around 170,000 clones, roughly 90% of them singletons; the top ten hold roughly 7.3%. The sequenced sample consisted of PBMCs or T cells enriched from blood (not recorded which). The receptor set was obtained from a woman aged 45 to 65 who had recovered from COVID-19.

The genes are TRBV27 and TRBJ2-1; 12 positions match TRBD2. The CDR3 has 16 residues. In germline, CDR1 is MNHEY, CDR2 SMNVEV (reference sequence). V was pared by 5 bases and J by 5 bases, with 7 bases of the junction left unmatched. This CDR3 reads CASSVRTSGANNEQFF. CDR3 bases: TGTGCCAGCAGTGTCAGGACTAGCGGGGCTAACAATGAGCAGTTCTTC.

J is TRBJ2-5 and V is TRBV24-1, with a tentative D call TRBD1 (6 bases). Germline V CDR1 and CDR2: KGHDR, SFDVKD. Trimming stripped 5 bases from V and 2 bases from J, with 14 bases between. This CDR3 is 15 amino acids long. Here the CDR3 DNA reads TGTGCCACCAGTGGAAACAGGGAATTACAAGAGACCCAGTACTTC. Translated: CATSGNRELQETQYF.

V and J are TRBV19 and TRBJ1-3; 8 bases match TRBD1. Trimming removed 3 bases from V and 4 bases from J; junction bases left unmatched: 2. Per germline, CDR1 LNHDA and CDR2 SQIVND (reference sequence). The CDR3 has 14 residues. The CDR3 DNA follows: TGTGCCAGTAGTATCCAGGGGGCCGGAAACACCATATATTTT. Translated, it gives CASSIQGAGNTIYF.

The genes are TRBV10-3 and TRBJ2-7, with D possibly matching TRBD2 (5 bases). There are 13 residues in the CDR3. Germline V CDR1 and CDR2: ENHRY, SYGVKD. The V end was cut by 6 bases, the J end by 0 bases, with 9 bases between. The CDR3 DNA is TGTGCCATCAGCAGCGGAGACTCCTACGAGCAGTACTTC. This codes for CAISSGDSYEQYF.

V is TRBV7-9 and J is TRBJ2-5; the D gene is possibly TRBD2 (7 bases). V was clipped by 4 bases and J by 4 bases, with 16 bases between them. Germline V lookup: CDR1 SEHNR, CDR2 FQNEAQ (reference sequence). The CDR3 contains 15 residues. The CDR3 coding sequence is TGTGCCAGCAGCTCCAACAGGAGGGGGGGAGAGACCCAGTACTTC. Translating gives CASSSNRRGGETQYF.

The genes are TRBV4-1 and TRBJ2-5; 9 nucleotides match TRBD2. The CDR3 consists of 16 residues. V was clipped by 1 base and J by 5 bases; unmatched bases: 8. The germline V gene has CDR1 MGHRA and CDR2 YSYEKL. CDR3 residues: CASSQGNLAGRETQYF. In nucleotides, the CDR3 is TGCGCCAGCAGCCAAGGTAACCTAGCGGGAAGGGAGACCCAGTACTTC.

V usage is TRBV27 and J usage is TRBJ2-7; D ambiguous. Germline CDR1 reads MNHEY; CDR2 reads SMNVEV (reference sequence). The V end was cut by 4 bases, the J end by 6 bases, with 13 bases between. The CDR3 runs to 13 residues. CDR3 DNA: TGTGCCAGCAGTTCCCGAGCCTACTCCGAGCAGTACTTC. Residues: CASSSRAYSEQYF.

V and J are TRBV5-1 and TRBJ1-5; the match to TRBD1 covers 7 bases. The CDR3 consists of 15 residues. After removal of 5 bases from V and 2 bases from J, the junction contained 7 bases not matched to a gene. Germline assignment: CDR1 SGHRS and CDR2 YFSETQ. The CDR3 loop is CASSYGQAGNQPQHF. For the CDR3, the DNA is TGCGCCAGCAGTTACGGACAGGCGGGCAATCAGCCCCAGCATTTT.

The CDR3 coding sequence is TGTGCCAGCAGTACACGGACAGGGAGCTCCTACAATGAGCAGTTCTTC. Translated, it gives CASSTRTGSSYNEQFF. This chain connects TRBV28 to TRBJ2-1; 8 positions match TRBD1. The ends lost 5 bases at V and 0 bases at J; junction bases unmatched: 6. Per germline, CDR1 MDHEN and CDR2 SYDVKM. The CDR3 contains 16 residues. Full variable domain (remainder filled in from reference TRBV28 and TRBJ2-1): DVKVTQSSRYLVKRTGEKVFLECVQDMDHENMFWYRQDPGLGLRLIYFSYDVKMKEKGDIPEGYSVSREKKERFSLILESASTNQTSMYLCASSTRTGSSYNEQFFGPGTRLTVL.

V and J are TRBV18 and TRBJ1-2; a weak D match, TRBD1 (5 bases). The CDR3 is 14 amino acids. Germline V gives CDR1 KGHSH, CDR2 LQKENI. V was shortened by 3 bases and J by 2 bases, with 10 bases between the two germline ends. Written as DNA, the CDR3 is TGTGCCAGCTCACCCGCGGGGGAGAACTATGGCTACACCTTC. Protein sequence: CASSPAGENYGYTF.

The chain links TRBV9 to TRBJ2-2; D is perhaps TRBD1 (5 bases). Germline V gene sequence: CDR1 SGDLS, CDR2 YYNGEE. This CDR3 contains 19 residues. The ends were cut back, 2 bases at V and 1 base at J, with 21 bases in the middle. The CDR3 region has the DNA TGTGCCAGCAGCGTGGGGTCGACAGCGACCGGTCTGAACACCGGGGAGCTGTTTTTT. Its translation: CASSVGSTATGLNTGELFF.

The genes are TRBV14 and TRBJ1-1, with D uncertain. Germline loops: CDR1 SGHDN, CDR2 FVKESK. The CDR3 contains 13 residues. The ends were cut back, 4 bases at V and 1 base at J, with 7 bases in the middle. The CDR3 nucleotides are TGTGCCAGCAGCCGCCAGGAGAACACTGAAGCTTTCTTT. Its protein is CASSRQENTEAFF.

The V and J genes are TRBV7-8 and TRBJ2-3; TRBD1 agrees at 12 bases. CDR3 length: 16 amino acids. V lost 0 bases to trimming and J lost 5 bases; unmatched junction nucleotides: 3. In germline, CDR1 is SGHVS, CDR2 FQNEAQ. This CDR3 is CASSLAGTGGLDTQYF. DNA of the CDR3: TGTGCCAGCAGCTTAGCAGGGACAGGGGGCCTAGATACGCAGTATTTT. Full variable domain (rest looked up from reference TRBV7-8 and TRBJ2-3): GAGVSQSPRYKVAKRGQDVALRCDPISGHVSLFWYQQALGQGPEFLTYFQNEAQLDKSGLPSDRFFAERPEGSVSTLKIQRTQQEDSAVYLCASSLAGTGGLDTQYFGPGTRLTVL.

J is TRBJ2-7 and V is TRBV27; TRBD2 aligns across 13 bases. CDR3 length equals 18 residues. Germline V gene lookup returns CDR1 MNHEY and CDR2 SMNVEV (reference sequence). J was trimmed by 3 bases and V by 2 bases; bases with no gene match: 10. CDR3 in DNA: TGTGCCAGCAGTTTAACTACTCAAAGGACTAGCGGGAGCTACGAGCAGTACTTC. Translating it yields CASSLTTQRTSGSYEQYF.

The rearrangement links TRBV5-4 to TRBJ1-6; D remains ambiguous. The CDR3 runs to 17 residues. V lost 2 bases, J lost 10 bases, and 22 bases lay in between. Germline CDR1 and CDR2: SGHNT and YYREEE (reference sequence). CDR3 coding DNA: TGTGCCAGCAGCTTTTTGAGTCCCGATACGTCTCCCTCACCCCTCCACTTT. It yields the protein CASSFLSPDTSPSPLHF.

This clone was detected only once. The rearrangement joins TRBV5-4 to TRBJ1-6; maybe TRBD1 (6 bases). This CDR3 region has 15 residues. Trimming left V 0 bases short and J 9 bases short, with 13 bases between. Germline-derived CDR1 and CDR2 are SGHNT and YYREEE (reference sequence). For the CDR3, the DNA is TGTGCCAGCAGCTTGGACAGGGTAGAAGGTTCACCCCTCCACTTT. It specifies CASSLDRVEGSPLHF.

The chain carries TRBV7-9 and TRBJ2-5, with D hard to call. V was pared by 2 bases and J by 5 bases, with 6 bases between. Germline CDR1 is SEHNR and CDR2 is FQNEAQ (reference sequence). The CDR3 is 12 amino acids. DNA for the CDR3: TGTGCCAGCAGCTTATCTTTGGAGACCCAGTACTTC. Translating gives CASSLSLETQYF.

As regards this clone: Other DNA sequences from this sample encode an identical CDR3 as well. The chain carries TRBV7-2 and TRBJ2-7, with 9 bases that match TRBD2. The CDR3 extends over 15 amino acids. Germline-derived CDR1 and CDR2 are SGHTA and FQGNSA. V lost 1 base to trimming and J lost 3 bases; unmatched junction nucleotides: 4. The CDR3 DNA is TGTGCCAGCAGCTTAGAACTAGCGGGTAACTACGAGCAGTACTTC. Encoded protein: CASSLELAGNYEQYF.

The V call is TRBV5-8, the J call TRBJ2-3; 7 nucleotides match TRBD1. Germline V gene lookup returns CDR1 SGHTS and CDR2 YDEGEE. J gave up 4 bases and V 0 bases, and 8 bases lay outside the gene matches. The CDR3 spans 16 residues. CDR3 nucleotide sequence: TGTGCCAGCAGCTTGGGACAGGGTACTGAGTCAGATACGCAGTATTTT. Its translation is CASSLGQGTESDTQYF.

The genes are TRBV2 and TRBJ2-3; 7 positions agree with TRBD2. The CDR3 sequence is 13 residues long. Germline assignment: CDR1 SNHLY and CDR2 FYNNEI. Germline trimming cut 6 bases from V and 4 bases from J; bases unmatched to any gene: 4. The CDR3 bases are TGTGCCAGCAGAGCGGGACTATCAGATACGCAGTATTTT. Its translation is CASRAGLSDTQYF.

This sequence joins TRBV28 and TRBJ1-3; D unresolved. The CDR3 is 16 residues long. V lost 6 bases and J lost 0, with 15 bases in between. Germline loops: CDR1 MDHEN, CDR2 SYDVKM. The CDR3 loop is CASSAPGESSGNTIYF. DNA for the CDR3: TGTGCCAGCAGCGCTCCCGGGGAGAGCTCTGGAAACACCATATATTTT.

The chain joins TRBV4-1 to TRBJ1-2; perhaps TRBD1 as D (5 bases). This CDR3 region has 15 residues. Trimming cost V 1 base and J 2 bases, with 11 bases left between them. Per germline, CDR1 MGHRA and CDR2 YSYEKL. The CDR3 loop reads CASSQGLRVNYGYTF. In nucleotides, the CDR3 is TGCGCCAGCAGCCAAGGACTCAGGGTCAACTATGGCTACACCTTC.

This clone was counted between two and nine times. This chain uses TRBV21-1 with TRBJ1-1; whether TRBD1, the table's D call, matches the DNA was not checked. TRBV21-1 is a pseudogene segment. There are 16 residues in the CDR3. The CDR3, as DNA: TGTGCCAGCAGCAATAGAGGGGGCCTTGGGGACACTGAAGCTTTCTTT. Amino acids: CASSNRGGLGDTEAFF.

The V and J genes are TRBV5-6 and TRBJ1-3; unclear D gene. This CDR3 region has 15 residues. Germline V lookup: CDR1 SGHDT, CDR2 YYEEEE. V was pared by 0 bases and J by 7 bases, with 14 bases between. In nucleotides, the CDR3 is TGTGCCAGCAGCTTGGTTATCGGGGTCGTGAACACCATATATTTT. Translating gives CASSLVIGVVNTIYF.

CDR3 in amino acids: CASSYRETQYF. The DNA for the CDR3 is TGTGCCAGCAGTTACCGAGAGACCCAGTACTTC. The chain joins TRBV6-2 or TRBV6-3 to TRBJ2-5; D uncertain. Germline V gene lookup returns CDR1 MNHEY and CDR2 SVGEGT. V gave up 2 bases and J gave up 4 bases, with 2 bases separating them. The CDR3 sequence is 11 residues long.

This chain connects TRBV2 to TRBJ2-4, with 7 bases matching TRBD1. CDR3 length: 14 residues. Germline CDR1 reads SNHLY; CDR2 reads FYNNEI. V trimming: 8 bases; J trimming: 1 base; junction bases outside the gene matches: 5. This CDR3 is CASLDRDAKNIQYF. In nucleotides, the CDR3 is TGTGCCAGCCTAGACAGGGATGCCAAAAACATTCAGTACTTC.

The chain joins TRBV30 to TRBJ2-2; 7 nucleotides line up with TRBD1. Trimming at V came to 0 bases and at J to 2 bases, leaving 6 bases not matched to a gene. This CDR3 spans 16 amino acids. Looked up from germline, CDR1 is GTSNPN and CDR2 is SVGIG (reference sequence). The CDR3 coding sequence is TGTGCCTGGAGTGTGAAAAGGGACAGTAACACCGGGGAGCTGTTTTTT. This encodes CAWSVKRDSNTGELFF.

The rearrangement links TRBV7-2 to TRBJ2-3; TRBD1 is a possible D gene (6 bases). The CDR3 is 14 amino acids. Trimming removed 5 bases from V and 0 bases from J, with 9 bases in between. Looked up from germline, CDR1 is SGHTA and CDR2 is FQGNSA. The CDR3, as DNA: TGTGCCAGCAGCGCCAGGGGCAGCACAGATACGCAGTATTTT. This codes for CASSARGSTDTQYF.

V and J are TRBV19 and TRBJ2-7; 7 bases are shared with TRBD1. The CDR3 has 15 amino acids. J gave up 1 base and V 3 bases, and 6 bases lay outside the gene matches. The germline V gene has CDR1 LNHDA and CDR2 SQIVND (reference sequence). This CDR3 is CASSIEGARSYEQYF. The CDR3 nucleotides read TGTGCCAGTAGTATCGAGGGGGCGCGTTCCTACGAGCAGTACTTC.

The rearrangement uses TRBV19 and TRBJ2-1; 7 nucleotides line up with TRBD2. The CDR3 loop spans 19 amino acids. Germline assignment: CDR1 LNHDA and CDR2 SQIVND (reference sequence). V trimming: 1 base; J trimming: 4 bases; junction bases outside the gene matches: 16. This CDR3 is CASSIGLGPRTRAYNEQFF. DNA of the CDR3: TGTGCCAGTAGTATAGGTTTAGGGCCCCGGACTAGAGCATACAATGAGCAGTTCTTC.

The chain couples TRBV11-2 to TRBJ2-1, with a possible D match to TRBD1 (5 bases). V dropped 4 bases and J dropped 3 bases, with 7 bases sitting between them. Germline V gives CDR1 SGHAT, CDR2 FQNNGV. This CDR3 comprises 13 residues. CDR3 sequence (DNA): TGTGCCAGCAGCTGGGGCCTCTACAATGAGCAGTTCTTC. Residues: CASSWGLYNEQFF. The variable domain in full, with the rest retrieved from reference TRBV11-2 and TRBJ2-1, is EAGVAQSPRYKIIEKRQSVAFWCNPISGHATLYWYQQILGQGPKLLIQFQNNGVVDDSQLPKDRFSAERLKGVDSTLKIQPAKLEDSAVYLCASSWGLYNEQFFGPGTRLTVL.